Below are 20 T cell receptor beta chains sequenced from a single sample in a study of blood T cells in healthy people across ages. Combining a sample-barcoded 5' primer with a J-beta primer mix, a second PCR ran for 7 to 11 cycles. TCRdb used MiXCR to reprocess the 5' RACE reads, holding one entry per CDR3 protein. The table shows over 1,200,000 distinct CDR3 sequences, with 59% occurring only once. Sequenced: blood. The receptors come from a man aged 18 to 35 in good health.

This chain links TRBV10-3 with TRBJ2-4, with TRBD1 as a possible D gene (6 bases). The closer fit of TRBJ2-7 to the DNA end suggests the J call may be wrong. Germline V gives CDR1 ENHRY, CDR2 SYGVKD. This CDR3 contains 15 residues. DNA of the CDR3: TGTGCCAAAACAGGGACCTCTTCAATCCTCTACGAGCAGTACTTC. Translating it yields CAKTGTSSILYEQYF.

This clonotype has more than one count but fewer than ten. V is TRBV27 and J is TRBJ2-1, with 8 nucleotides matching TRBD2. CDR3 length: 18 amino acids. CDR1 MNHEY and CDR2 SMNVEV come from the germline V gene (reference sequence). Trimming removed 2 bases from V and 7 bases from J; junction bases left unmatched: 16. The CDR3 sequence: CASSLTQGPGLGINEQFF. The CDR3 DNA is TGTGCCAGCAGTTTAACCCAGGGACCGGGACTAGGGATTAATGAGCAGTTCTTC.

The chain recombines TRBV20-1 with TRBJ2-1, with D possibly TRBD2 on 6 matching bases. In germline, CDR1 is DFQATT, CDR2 SNEGSKA (reference sequence). The ends were cut back, 5 bases at V and 8 bases at J, with 16 bases in the middle. CDR3 length: 13 amino acids. CDR3 coding DNA: TGCAGTGCTGGCGGAGGGTTCGGGTATGAGCAGTTCTTC. It translates to CSAGGGFGYEQFF.

DNA for the CDR3: TGTGCCAGCAGCTTACAGGCTAATGAGCAGTACTTC. It yields the protein CASSLQANEQYF. This sequence joins TRBV7-2 and TRBJ2-5; no definite D call. Germline loops: CDR1 SGHTA, CDR2 FQGNSA. V lost 2 bases and J 11 bases, leaving 12 bases between the germline ends. There are 12 residues in the CDR3.

J is TRBJ1-5 and V is TRBV15, with 8 bases matching TRBD1. The J segment lost 3 bases and the V segment lost 3 bases, leaving 19 bases of the junction unmatched. This CDR3 region has 20 residues. CDR1 is LNHNV and CDR2 is YYDKDF in the germline V gene (reference sequence). CDR3 in amino acids: CATSREGQAVLRGYNQPQHF. The CDR3, as DNA: TGTGCCACCAGCAGGGAGGGACAGGCAGTTTTGAGGGGATACAATCAGCCCCAGCATTTT. Combining the CDR3 with reference TRBV15 and TRBJ1-5 gives the whole variable domain DAMVIQNPRYQVTQFGKPVTLSCSQTLNHNVMYWYQQKSSQAPKLLFHYYDKDFNNEADTPDNFQSRRPNTSFCFLDIRSPGLGDTAMYLCATSREGQAVLRGYNQPQHFGDGTRLSIL.

The chain uses TRBV14 and TRBJ2-1; maybe TRBD2 (6 bases). V was cut by 2 bases and J by 0 bases, with 14 bases left in between. The CDR3 totals 17 residues. From germline, CDR1 is SGHDN and CDR2 FVKESK. CDR3 DNA sequence: TGTGCCAGCAGCCAATTACCAGCGGGCGCCTCCTACAATGAGCAGTTCTTC. Protein sequence: CASSQLPAGASYNEQFF.

The rearrangement uses TRBV30 and TRBJ2-5; D gene ambiguous. The CDR3 runs to 12 residues. V was clipped by 1 base and J by 11 bases, with 14 bases between them. Germline CDR1 reads GTSNPN; CDR2 reads SVGIG (reference sequence). The CDR3 region has the DNA TGTGCCTGGAGTGCCAGCTACGGTGAGCAGTACTTC. Translating it yields CAWSASYGEQYF.

The chain has TRBV7-8 and TRBJ1-1; D gene uncertain. Trimming took 2 bases from V and 7 from J, leaving 8 bases between them. The CDR3 spans 12 residues. Per germline, CDR1 SGHVS and CDR2 FQNEAQ. CDR3 DNA sequence: TGTGCCAGCAGCTTATATCAGAGTGAAGCTTTCTTT. Its protein is CASSLYQSEAFF.

The chain combines TRBV15 with TRBJ2-5, with 8 nucleotides matching TRBD2. Germline V gives CDR1 LNHNV, CDR2 YYDKDF (reference sequence). J gave up 11 bases and V 4 bases, and 15 bases lay outside the gene matches. CDR3 size: 15 residues. The CDR3 reads CATSTGGAWDNEQYF. The CDR3 DNA follows: TGTGCCACCAGCACCGGGGGGGCCTGGGACAATGAGCAGTACTTC.

This chain joins TRBV5-1 and TRBJ2-5; D not resolved. Trimming left V 3 bases short and J 7 bases short, with 19 bases between. The CDR3 has 15 residues. Germline-derived CDR1 and CDR2 are SGHRS and YFSETQ. The CDR3 sequence: CASSYSSPTEGTQYF. The CDR3 coding sequence is TGCGCCAGCAGCTACTCCTCCCCAACTGAAGGGACCCAGTACTTC.

This clonotype appeared a few times. The chain recombines TRBV20-1 with TRBJ2-3; 9 bases align to TRBD2. The CDR3 has 17 residues. CDR1 and CDR2 (germline): DFQATT, SNEGSKA (reference sequence). With V trimmed by 1 base and J by 2 bases, 10 bases remained unmatched. The CDR3 is CSARVVRTSGLTDTQYF. The CDR3 nucleotides are TGCAGTGCTAGAGTTGTCCGAACTAGCGGGCTCACAGATACGCAGTATTTT.

Here the CDR3 DNA reads TGTGCCAGCAGTGAACGGCAGGGGGACTATGGCTACACCTTC. Amino acids: CASSERQGDYGYTF. This chain connects TRBV6-1 to TRBJ1-2; 7 bases are shared with TRBD1. Per the germline V gene, CDR1 is MNHNS and CDR2 is SASEGT. CDR3 length equals 14 residues. Trimming removed 2 bases from V and 3 bases from J; junction bases left unmatched: 3.

This chain uses TRBV7-9 with TRBJ2-5; a possible D gene is TRBD2 (5 bases). Deletions cut 5 bases from V and 11 bases from J, with 30 bases between. This CDR3 contains 17 residues. CDR1 SEHNR and CDR2 FQNEAQ come from the germline V gene (reference sequence). The CDR3 reads CASSRESTGILYNEQYF. CDR3 bases: TGTGCCAGCAGCCGCGAATCAACGGGAATCCTATACAATGAGCAGTACTTC.

The CDR3 nucleotides read TGTGCCAGTAGGGGACAGGCCGAAAAACTGTTTTTT. Amino acids: CASRGQAEKLFF. V and J are TRBV12-3 or TRBV12-4 and TRBJ1-4; 8 nucleotides agree with TRBD1. With V trimmed by 9 bases and J by 8 bases, 5 bases remained unmatched. CDR3 size: 12 residues.

This clonotype appeared a single time. J is TRBJ2-5 and V is TRBV7-9; TRBD1 matches at 7 bases. Trimming at V came to 1 base and at J to 5 bases, leaving 7 bases not matched to a gene. The CDR3 extends over 15 amino acids. From germline, CDR1 is SEHNR and CDR2 FQNEAQ (reference sequence). For the CDR3, the DNA is TGTGCCAGCAGCTTAGAGGGGGCCTTTCGGGAGACCCAGTACTTC. Translated, it gives CASSLEGAFRETQYF.

The chain is built from TRBV27 and TRBJ2-7; weak D call: TRBD1 (6 bases). The end of the DNA fits TRBJ2-5 better, so the J call may be wrong. Germline V gene sequence: CDR1 MNHEY, CDR2 SMNVEV (reference sequence). The CDR3 is 13 residues long. CDR3 protein: CASSRQVLETQYF. The CDR3 DNA reads TGTGCCAGCAGTAGACAGGTCTTAGAGACCCAGTACTTC.

The sample holds a few counts of this clonotype. The rearrangement links TRBV12-3 or TRBV12-4 to TRBJ2-3; 12 bases agree with TRBD2. The CDR3 spans 17 residues. The ends lost 6 bases at V and 5 bases at J; junction bases unmatched: 12. CDR3 amino acids: CASREGLAGHGGDTQYF. DNA for the CDR3: TGTGCCAGCAGGGAGGGACTAGCGGGCCACGGGGGAGATACGCAGTATTTT.

This clonotype showed up just a few times. The chain is built from TRBV29-1 and TRBJ1-2; D is undetermined. The germline V and J ends were trimmed by 3 bases and 0 bases, with 8 bases remaining between them. Germline V lookup: CDR1 SQVTM, CDR2 ANQGSEA. CDR3 length: 13 residues. The CDR3 loop is CSVDAGSNYGYTF. CDR3 nucleotide sequence: TGCAGCGTTGATGCGGGTTCTAACTATGGCTACACCTTC.

The chain is built from TRBV7-8 and TRBJ1-1, with unresolved D. V was shortened by 4 bases and J by 1 base, with 16 bases between the two germline ends. CDR3 length: 16 amino acids. CDR1 is SGHVS, CDR2 FQNEAQ, per germline. This CDR3 reads CASSSTRLQANTEAFF. The CDR3 region has the DNA TGTGCCAGCAGCTCCACACGGCTGCAGGCGAACACTGAAGCTTTCTTT.

A single count supports this clonotype. V is TRBV5-1 and J is TRBJ2-2, with D maybe TRBD2 (9 bases). The CDR3 runs to 19 residues. Germline lookup yields CDR1 SGHRS and CDR2 YFSETQ. Trimming took 3 bases from V and 4 from J, leaving 25 bases between them. The CDR3 here is CASSSGTGPLAGTTGELFF. The CDR3 nucleotides read TGCGCCAGCAGCTCCGGGACAGGTCCGCTAGCGGGAACCACCGGGGAGCTGTTTTTT. The full variable domain, its missing parts supplied by reference TRBV5-1 and TRBJ2-2, is KAGVTQTPRYLIKTRGQQVTLSCSPISGHRSVSWYQQTPGQGLQFLFEYFSETQRNKGNFPGRFSGRQFSNSRSEMNVSTLELGDSALYLCASSSGTGPLAGTTGELFFGEGSRLTVL.